A single sample is the source of the 21 T cell receptor beta chains below, sequenced in a study of cytomegalovirus exposure and HLA in healthy donors. PCR amplification relied on 60 Vbeta primers (plus 13 Jbeta primers). Data came from immunoSEQ multiplex PCR; TCRdb stores just in-frame clones and leaves some out. This sample carries around 150,000 clones, around 79% of them seen once, and the ten largest clones take over 1.1%. The sequencing input was PBMCs. Source of these receptors: a man in his late teens or twenties in good health and CMV-seronegative.

The rearrangement uses TRBV27 and TRBJ2-7; 7 positions match TRBD1. This CDR3 has 13 amino acids. After removal of 11 bases from V and 3 bases from J, the junction contained 10 bases not matched to a gene. Germline V gene lookup returns CDR1 MNHEY and CDR2 SMNVEV (reference sequence). The CDR3 DNA reads TGTGCCTCCAGGGGGTTGGAATTCTACGAGCAGTACTTC. Translating gives CASRGLEFYEQYF.

The CDR3 bases are TGTGCCAGTAGTAACAGGGGGTACACTGAAGCTTTCTTT. It specifies CASSNRGYTEAFF. This chain connects TRBV19 to TRBJ1-1, with TRBD1 matching 8 bases. V was pared by 4 bases and J by 3 bases, with 1 base of the junction left unmatched. The V gene's germline CDR1 is LNHDA and CDR2 SQIVND (reference sequence). This CDR3 region has 13 residues.

This chain links TRBV30 with TRBJ2-5, with 11 bases identical to TRBD2. Looked up from germline, CDR1 is GTSNPN and CDR2 is SVGIG (reference sequence). J lost 2 bases, V lost 3 bases, and 5 bases had no gene match. The CDR3 covers 15 residues. CDR3 region: CAWSAGLAEQETQYF. CDR3 DNA: TGTGCCTGGAGCGCGGGACTAGCGGAGCAAGAGACCCAGTACTTC.

This chain links TRBV5-1 with TRBJ1-1; D is undetermined. CDR1 is SGHRS and CDR2 is YFSETQ in the germline V gene. The CDR3 runs 16 residues. V lost 3 bases, J lost 0 bases, and 15 bases lay in between. The CDR3 sequence is CASSCPCLPMNTEAFF. The CDR3, as DNA: TGCGCCAGCAGCTGTCCCTGCTTGCCTATGAACACTGAAGCTTTCTTT.

The chain employs TRBV6-5 and TRBJ1-4; D gene unclear. V dropped 3 bases and J dropped 6 bases, with 17 bases sitting between them. The CDR3 runs to 16 residues. CDR1 and CDR2 from the germline V gene are MNHEY and SVGAGI. The CDR3 sequence: CASSYKVWRMDEKLFF. The CDR3 region has the DNA TGTGCCAGCAGTTATAAGGTGTGGAGGATGGATGAAAAACTGTTTTTT.

This clone came up a few times. J is TRBJ1-1 and V is TRBV27; D is perhaps TRBD1 (6 bases). The CDR3 spans 14 residues. V was shortened by 3 bases and J by 2 bases, with 10 bases between the two germline ends. In germline, CDR1 is MNHEY, CDR2 SMNVEV (reference sequence). The CDR3 sequence: CASSLVGANTEAFF. For the CDR3, the DNA is TGTGCCAGCAGTTTGGTGGGGGCCAACACTGAAGCTTTCTTT.

This clone was seen a single time. V gene TRBV7-9 combines with J gene TRBJ2-7, with a possible D match to TRBD2 (6 bases). Germline CDR1 is SEHNR and CDR2 is FQNEAQ (reference sequence). The CDR3 sequence is 12 residues long. V lost 6 bases, J lost 6 bases, and 12 bases lay in between. The CDR3 DNA sequence: TGTGCCAGCAGACCCCTCGGGGGCGAGCAGTACTTC. Translation: CASRPLGGEQYF.

The chain recombines TRBV27 with TRBJ2-3; D is ambiguous. Looked up from germline, CDR1 is MNHEY and CDR2 is SMNVEV (reference sequence). This CDR3 contains 14 residues. V lost 2 bases and J 2 bases, leaving 8 bases between the germline ends. CDR3 coding DNA: TGTGCCAGCAGTTTAGCTAGGATCACAGATACGCAGTATTTT. Its protein is CASSLARITDTQYF.

V and J are TRBV5-6 and TRBJ2-4; tentatively, D is TRBD1 (6 bases). Trimming cost V 2 bases and J 7 bases, with 10 bases left between them. Germline loops: CDR1 SGHDT, CDR2 YYEEEE. There are 13 residues in the CDR3. The CDR3 DNA reads TGTGCCAGCAGCTTCGGGCAGGGGAACATTCAGTACTTC. This codes for CASSFGQGNIQYF.

This sequence joins TRBV19 and TRBJ2-3, with TRBD1 matching 10 bases. With 6 bases clipped from V and 8 bases from J, the junction kept 11 bases outside the gene matches. The germline V gene has CDR1 LNHDA and CDR2 SQIVND (reference sequence). The CDR3 runs to 15 residues. CDR3 nucleotide sequence: TGTGCCAGTAGCCGGGGGACAGGGGACACGGCTACGCAGTATTTT. Its protein product is CASSRGTGDTATQYF.

The chain uses TRBV19 and TRBJ2-7; 13 nucleotides line up with TRBD2. This CDR3 spans 17 amino acids. Germline values: CDR1 LNHDA, CDR2 SQIVND (reference sequence). The V gene end was trimmed by 1 base and the J gene end by 5 bases; junction bases not matched to a gene: 8. The CDR3 DNA is TGTGCCAGTAGTATAGGGATCACTAGCGGGAGGGCCAACGAGCAGTACTTC. Residues: CASSIGITSGRANEQYF.

This chain connects TRBV9 to TRBJ1-3; tentative D call: TRBD1 (6 bases). Germline V gene lookup returns CDR1 SGDLS and CDR2 YYNGEE. V lost 4 bases and J 0 bases, leaving 23 bases between the germline ends. The length of the CDR3 is 19 residues. CDR3 nucleotides: TGTGCCAGCAGCCCAAACTGGCAGGGGAAGGGATACTCTGGAAACACCATATATTTT. This encodes CASSPNWQGKGYSGNTIYF.

This clone has only one observation. V is TRBV27 and J is TRBJ1-1, with a tentative D call TRBD1 (6 bases). Germline CDR1 MNHEY, CDR2 SMNVEV (reference sequence). V was pared by 7 bases and J by 6 bases, with 12 bases between. The CDR3 totals 12 residues. CDR3 nucleotide sequence: TGTGCCAGCACCACCAGGGGAGCTGAAGCTTTCTTT. The encoded protein is CASTTRGAEAFF.

This clone appeared a few times. The V and J genes are TRBV6-6 and TRBJ2-1; D is perhaps TRBD2 (5 bases). Per germline, CDR1 MNHNY and CDR2 SVGAGI (reference sequence). The CDR3 has 13 amino acids. V lost 2 bases to trimming and J lost 10 bases, with 12 bases between them. The CDR3 DNA reads as TGTGCCAGCAGTTACAGGGAACCGGGAGAGCAGTTCTTC. Translation: CASSYREPGEQFF.

The chain's CDR3 is CASSVDSRPFPGELFF. Here the CDR3 DNA reads TGTGCCAGCAGCGTAGACAGTCGGCCTTTCCCCGGGGAGCTGTTTTTT. The V call is TRBV9, the J call TRBJ1-3; no definite D call. Gene TRBJ2-2 matches the end of the DNA better, so the J call may be wrong. CDR3 length: 16 residues. The V gene's germline CDR1 is SGDLS and CDR2 YYNGEE.

A remark on this clone: One end of the junction does not line up with germline, which may come from a read error. The chain combines TRBV7-9 with TRBJ2-4, with D possibly being TRBD2 (6 bases). Germline-derived CDR1 and CDR2 are SEHNR and FQNEAQ (reference sequence). The CDR3 has 18 amino acids. CDR3 residues: CSSSLARGSGLAKNIQYF. The CDR3 region has the DNA TGTTCCAGCAGCTTAGCGAGGGGCTCGGGACTAGCCAAAAACATTCAGTACTTC.

With respect to this clone: Other DNA sequences within the sample encode an identical CDR3. The chain joins TRBV7-2 to TRBJ2-5; 9 bases agree with TRBD2. V shed 3 bases, J shed 3 bases, and the junction held 2 bases outside the gene matches. Germline loops: CDR1 SGHTA, CDR2 FQGNSA. This CDR3 comprises 14 residues. CDR3 coding DNA: TGTGCCAGCAGCTTGCGACTAGCGGAAGAGACCCAGTACTTC. Its translation: CASSLRLAEETQYF.

The chain links TRBV7-9 to TRBJ2-7, with 11 bases matching TRBD1. Trimming cost V 6 bases and J 4 bases; bases outside gene matches: 5. The CDR3 has 14 amino acids. The germline V gene encodes CDR1 SEHNR and CDR2 FQNEAQ (reference sequence). The CDR3 here is CASRAGTGGYEQYF. The CDR3, as DNA: TGTGCCAGCAGGGCCGGGACAGGGGGATACGAGCAGTACTTC.

The gene calls are TRBV10-3 and TRBJ2-1, with 9 bases aligning to TRBD2. Germline loops: CDR1 ENHRY, CDR2 SYGVKD. CDR3 length equals 13 residues. V lost 7 bases to trimming and J lost 6 bases; unmatched junction nucleotides: 4. This chain's CDR3 is CAITGLAPNEQFF. DNA for the CDR3: TGTGCCATCACCGGACTAGCGCCCAATGAGCAGTTCTTC.

This chain links TRBV5-1 with TRBJ2-2; TRBD2 aligns across 13 bases. Germline V gives CDR1 SGHRS, CDR2 YFSETQ. V lost 7 bases and J lost 7; bases outside the gene matches: 7. This CDR3 region has 15 residues. The chain's CDR3 is CASGGTSGTGGELFF. For the CDR3, the DNA is TGCGCCAGCGGAGGGACTAGCGGGACTGGCGGGGAGCTGTTTTTT.

Concerning this clone: The sample contains more than one DNA sequence encoding this CDR3. J is TRBJ2-7 and V is TRBV27, with D hard to call. V was cut by 0 bases and J by 2 bases, with 8 bases left in between. This CDR3 comprises 14 residues. Germline V gives CDR1 MNHEY, CDR2 SMNVEV (reference sequence). Here the CDR3 reads CASSLSGRTYEQYF. The CDR3 DNA sequence: TGTGCCAGCAGTTTATCCGGCAGGACCTACGAGCAGTACTTC.